This TCR beta chain was captured by sequencing in a study of cytomegalovirus exposure and HLA in healthy donors. Researchers ran the PCR with 60 Vbeta and 13 Jbeta primers. Here immunoSEQ multiplex PCR was the method, and the copy in TCRdb shows in-frame clones only, minus some. The sample holds over 150,000 clones, 65% to 80% seen once. These donors, healthy bone marrow donors, were studied. The CDR3 covers 16 residues. With 0 bases removed from V and 2 bases from J, the gap between germline ends came to 13 bases. CDR1 and CDR2 (germline): MNHEY, SVGAGI. The chain carries TRBV6-5 and TRBJ2-5; TRBD2 might be the D (5 bases). This clonotype originated in a man in his forties in good health and CMV-seronegative. The sequencing sample was made of PBMCs. The CDR3 protein is CASSYSPGMGQETQYF. In nucleotides, the CDR3 is TGTGCCAGCAGTTACTCGCCGGGGATGGGGCAAGAGACCCAGTACTTC.